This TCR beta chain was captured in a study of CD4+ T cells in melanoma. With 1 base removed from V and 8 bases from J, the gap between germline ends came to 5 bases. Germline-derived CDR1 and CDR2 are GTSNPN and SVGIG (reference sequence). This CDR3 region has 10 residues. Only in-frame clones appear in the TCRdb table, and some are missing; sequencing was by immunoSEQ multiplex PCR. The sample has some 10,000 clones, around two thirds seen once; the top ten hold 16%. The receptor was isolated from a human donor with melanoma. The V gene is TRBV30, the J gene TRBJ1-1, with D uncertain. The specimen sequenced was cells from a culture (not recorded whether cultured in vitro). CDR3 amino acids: CAWSGSEAFF. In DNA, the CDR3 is TGTGCCTGGAGTGGATCCGAAGCTTTCTTT.